One and the same sample provided the 27 T cell receptor beta chains below, sequenced in a study of blood T cell repertoires in COVID-19. Data came from immunoSEQ multiplex PCR; TCRdb stores just in-frame clones and leaves some out. The table lists about 52,000 clones, nearly 90% of them singletons, with roughly 10% in the top ten. The specimen sequenced was peripheral blood. The receptors come from a man older than 75 with active or convalescent COVID-19.

V and J are TRBV3-1 (or the pseudogene TRBV3-2) and TRBJ1-2, with TRBD1 identical over 8 bases. V lost 1 base, J lost 7 bases, and 2 bases stayed unmatched. The CDR3 loop spans 13 amino acids. The V gene's germline CDR1 is LGHDT and CDR2 YNNKEL (reference sequence). The CDR3 region has the DNA TGTGCCAGCAGCCAAGGCAGGGGGCTTGGCTACACCTTC. Translation: CASSQGRGLGYTF.

This clone is a singleton in its sample. The chain combines TRBV21-1 with TRBJ2-2; the table assigns TRBD2, which was not confirmed against the DNA. TRBV21-1 is designated a pseudogene. This CDR3 contains 14 residues. CDR3 loop: CASSKLNLTGELFF. The CDR3 DNA follows: TGTGCCAGCAGCAAACTAAACCTTACCGGGGAGCTGTTTTTT.

The V call is TRBV19, the J call TRBJ2-7, with D perhaps TRBD1 (6 bases). The CDR3 is 14 residues long. The germline V gene has CDR1 LNHDA and CDR2 SQIVND (reference sequence). Trimming took 4 bases from V and 1 from J, leaving 11 bases between them. The CDR3 loop reads CASSTQQGSYEQYF. The CDR3 DNA sequence: TGTGCCAGTAGTACGCAACAGGGATCCTACGAGCAGTACTTC.

The gene calls are TRBV6-5 and TRBJ2-3; 10 bases are a match to TRBD2. Germline CDR1 is MNHEY and CDR2 is SVGAGI. V was pared by 2 bases and J by 2 bases, with 4 bases of the junction left unmatched. The CDR3 is 16 residues long. Here the CDR3 reads CASSYRAGGLTDTQYF. DNA for the CDR3: TGTGCCAGCAGTTACAGAGCGGGGGGGCTCACAGATACGCAGTATTTT.

V gene TRBV11-1 combines with J gene TRBJ2-1, with 9 bases that match TRBD1. The CDR3 is 16 amino acids. V trimming: 0 bases; J trimming: 8 bases; junction bases outside the gene matches: 8. CDR1 SGHAT and CDR2 FQDESV come from the germline V gene (reference sequence). The CDR3 sequence is CASSLADLTGGDEQFF. Written as DNA, the CDR3 is TGTGCCAGCAGCTTAGCCGACCTGACAGGGGGTGATGAGCAGTTCTTC.

This chain links TRBV20-1 with TRBJ1-2; no definite D call. The germline V gene encodes CDR1 DFQATT and CDR2 SNEGSKA (reference sequence). Trimming removed 6 bases at V and 8 bases at J, with 10 bases between. The CDR3 is made up of 10 amino acids. CDR3 amino acids: CSATGEGYTF. The CDR3 DNA reads TGCAGTGCCACTGGTGAAGGCTACACCTTC.

V is TRBV18 and J is TRBJ2-5; D possibly corresponds to TRBD2 (5 bases). In germline, CDR1 is KGHSH, CDR2 LQKENI. Trimming shortened V by 0 bases and J by 5 bases, and 10 bases separated the two germline ends. The CDR3 consists of 14 residues. In nucleotides, the CDR3 is TGTGCCAGCTCACCACCGGCGGGTCCGGAGACCCAGTACTTC. It is translated as CASSPPAGPETQYF.

This clone occurred once. The chain combines TRBV6-5 with TRBJ1-3; a weak D match, TRBD1 (5 bases). The CDR3 length is 13 residues. V lost 6 bases, J lost 8 bases, and 14 bases lay in between. CDR1 and CDR2 (germline): MNHEY, SVGAGI. CDR3 loop: CASSRANQDTIYF. The CDR3 DNA is TGTGCCAGCAGCAGGGCCAACCAGGACACCATATATTTT.

The chain joins TRBV28 to TRBJ2-5, with 8 positions matching TRBD2. The J segment lost 3 bases and the V segment lost 6 bases, leaving 9 bases of the junction unmatched. CDR1 MDHEN and CDR2 SYDVKM come from the germline V gene. The CDR3 runs to 15 residues. CDR3 coding DNA: TGTGCCAGCAGCTTCCCCGGGACTAGGAAAGAGACCCAGTACTTC. Encoded protein: CASSFPGTRKETQYF.

The V and J genes are TRBV27 and TRBJ1-2, with 9 bases fitting TRBD1. Germline CDR1 and CDR2: MNHEY and SMNVEV (reference sequence). The CDR3 covers 15 residues. V lost 6 bases to trimming and J lost 7 bases; unmatched junction nucleotides: 12. Here the CDR3 DNA reads TGTGCCAGCAGCCTCTCTCGGACAGGGGAACGTGGCTACACCTTC. Its translation is CASSLSRTGERGYTF.

This chain uses TRBV28 with TRBJ2-3; tentatively, D is TRBD2 (6 bases). This CDR3 has 14 amino acids. V was cut by 8 bases and J by 2 bases, with 14 bases left in between. CDR1 and CDR2 from the germline V gene are MDHEN and SYDVKM. CDR3 sequence: CASQSGLVTDTQYF. Written as DNA, the CDR3 is TGTGCCAGCCAGTCGGGACTTGTCACAGATACGCAGTATTTT.

The chain uses TRBV24-1 and TRBJ2-3; TRBD2 matches at 10 bases. The V and J ends lost 5 bases and 3 bases, in that order; junction bases with no gene match: 4. Germline V gene sequence: CDR1 KGHDR, CDR2 SFDVKD. The length of the CDR3 is 15 residues. The CDR3 DNA is TGTGCCACCAGTGTTGCAGCGGGGGGGACAGATACGCAGTATTTT. It yields the protein CATSVAAGGTDTQYF.

The chain has TRBV5-1 and TRBJ2-7; 11 bases are a match to TRBD2. The germline CDR1 and CDR2 sequences are SGHRS and YFSETQ. J gave up 6 bases and V 2 bases, and 7 bases lay outside the gene matches. The CDR3 has 15 residues. The CDR3 DNA is TGCGCCAGCAGCTTATTTAGCGGGAGGGCCGCCGAGCAGTACTTC. Translated: CASSLFSGRAAEQYF. Filled out from reference TRBV5-1 and TRBJ2-7, the complete variable domain reads KAGVTQTPRYLIKTRGQQVTLSCSPISGHRSVSWYQQTPGQGLQFLFEYFSETQRNKGNFPGRFSGRQFSNSRSEMNVSTLELGDSALYLCASSLFSGRAAEQYFGPGTRLTVT.

The chain is built from TRBV9 and TRBJ2-7; 9 bases map to TRBD1. The V gene end was trimmed by 2 bases and the J gene end by 3 bases; junction bases not matched to a gene: 3. The CDR3 contains 14 residues. The germline CDR1 and CDR2 sequences are SGDLS and YYNGEE. The CDR3 DNA sequence: TGTGCCAGCAGCGTCGGGACAGGGTTCTACGAGCAGTACTTC. It yields the protein CASSVGTGFYEQYF. Filled out from reference TRBV9 and TRBJ2-7, the complete variable domain reads DSGVTQTPKHLITATGQRVTLRCSPRSGDLSVYWYQQSLDQGLQFLIQYYNGEERAKGNILERFSAQQFPDLHSELNLSSLELGDSALYFCASSVGTGFYEQYFGPGTRLTVT.

The chain has TRBV5-1 and TRBJ2-7; 15 nucleotides align to TRBD2. The CDR3 extends over 19 amino acids. Per the germline V gene, CDR1 is SGHRS and CDR2 is YFSETQ. Trimming cost V 1 base and J 6 bases; bases outside gene matches: 14. The CDR3 nucleotides read TGCGCCAGCAGCTTGTTTCATGGGACTAGCGGGAGGATTTTTTCCGAGCAGTACTTC. Protein product: CASSLFHGTSGRIFSEQYF. The full variable domain, its missing parts supplied by reference TRBV5-1 and TRBJ2-7, is KAGVTQTPRYLIKTRGQQVTLSCSPISGHRSVSWYQQTPGQGLQFLFEYFSETQRNKGNFPGRFSGRQFSNSRSEMNVSTLELGDSALYLCASSLFHGTSGRIFSEQYFGPGTRLTVT.

This clone was seen once. The rearrangement links TRBV2 to TRBJ2-5, with D possibly being TRBD2 (6 bases). V lost 4 bases and J 2 bases, leaving 17 bases between the germline ends. The CDR3 consists of 16 residues. From germline, CDR1 is SNHLY and CDR2 FYNNEI. CDR3 amino acids: CASSAAGTLRQETQYF. CDR3 sequence (DNA): TGTGCCAGCAGTGCAGCCGGGACTCTGCGTCAAGAGACCCAGTACTTC.

The rearrangement uses TRBV19 and TRBJ1-1, with 7 positions matching TRBD1. The CDR3 totals 15 residues. Germline lookup yields CDR1 LNHDA and CDR2 SQIVND (reference sequence). V shed 5 bases, J shed 1 base, and the junction held 7 bases outside the gene matches. The DNA of the CDR3 is TGTGCCAGTAGTTTTCCCGCAGGGGGGAACACTGAAGCTTTCTTT. This gives the protein CASSFPAGGNTEAFF. Full variable domain (rest looked up from reference TRBV19 and TRBJ1-1): DGGITQSPKYLFRKEGQNVTLSCEQNLNHDAMYWYRQDPGQGLRLIYYSQIVNDFQKGDIAEGYSVSREKKESFPLTVTSAQKNPTAFYLCASSFPAGGNTEAFFGQGTRLTVV.

This chain joins TRBV29-1 and TRBJ2-5, with TRBD1 matching over 8 bases. The CDR3 contains 14 residues. V dropped 4 bases and J dropped 4; count of bases not matched to a gene: 8. The germline V gene has CDR1 SQVTM and CDR2 ANQGSEA. CDR3 DNA: TGCAGCGTTGGCAGGGGGCCGGGTGGAGAGACCCAGTACTTC. Translated, it gives CSVGRGPGGETQYF.

This chain links TRBV6-2 or TRBV6-3 with TRBJ2-1, with D tentatively TRBD1 (5 bases). This CDR3 is built from 16 residues. The germline CDR1 and CDR2 sequences are MNHEY and SVGEGT. V was pared by 6 bases and J by 7 bases, with 22 bases between. CDR3 sequence: CASSPARARGQNEQFF. The CDR3 DNA sequence: TGTGCCAGCAGCCCTGCTAGGGCTAGAGGACAAAATGAGCAGTTCTTC.

The sample holds one count of this clone. This chain uses TRBV30 with TRBJ1-6, with TRBD1 as a possible D gene (5 bases). This CDR3 spans 14 amino acids. Looked up from germline, CDR1 is GTSNPN and CDR2 is SVGIG (reference sequence). V dropped 3 bases and J dropped 7 bases, with 13 bases sitting between them. CDR3 region: CAWRPAGRNSPLHF. The CDR3 DNA reads TGTGCCTGGAGACCGGCAGGGCGGAATTCACCCCTCCACTTT.

The V gene is TRBV14, the J gene TRBJ2-1, with 8 bases matching TRBD1. Germline loops: CDR1 SGHDN, CDR2 FVKESK. CDR3 length: 16 residues. The junction had 9 bases not matched to a gene; V was cut back by 4 bases and J by 4 bases. CDR3 region: CASSPRQGRRYNEQFF. In nucleotides, the CDR3 is TGTGCCAGCAGCCCACGACAGGGGAGACGATACAATGAGCAGTTCTTC.

This clone was observed a single time. The J gene is TRBJ2-1, the V gene TRBV30, with D possibly TRBD2 on 6 matching bases. Trimming removed 0 bases from V and 16 bases from J, with 13 bases in between. The CDR3 length is 11 residues. In germline, CDR1 is GTSNPN, CDR2 SVGIG (reference sequence). CDR3: CAWSVWRESFF. As DNA, the CDR3 is TGTGCCTGGAGTGTATGGCGGGAATCCTTCTTC.

The genes are TRBV4-1 and TRBJ2-5, with D unclear. The germline CDR1 and CDR2 sequences are MGHRA and YSYEKL. This CDR3 region has 14 residues. V shed 0 bases and J shed 5 bases, with 10 bases lying between them. The CDR3 nucleotides read TGCGCCAGCAGCCAAGACCCACGGCGGGAGACCCAGTACTTC. Translated: CASSQDPRRETQYF.

This chain joins TRBV2 and TRBJ2-5; 10 bases align to TRBD2. The V and J ends lost 3 bases and 5 bases, in that order; junction bases with no gene match: 9. This CDR3 is 16 amino acids long. Looked up from germline, CDR1 is SNHLY and CDR2 is FYNNEI. As DNA, the CDR3 is TGTGCCAGCAGTGATGGGTTAGCGGGAGGCGGGGAGACCCAGTACTTC. This encodes CASSDGLAGGGETQYF.

The rearrangement joins TRBV9 to TRBJ1-1; tentative D call: TRBD1 (5 bases). The length of the CDR3 is 14 residues. CDR1 is SGDLS and CDR2 is YYNGEE in the germline V gene. The V and J ends lost 3 bases and 4 bases respectively, with 13 bases between them. CDR3 in amino acids: CASSAYGGSTEAFF. The CDR3 DNA reads TGTGCCAGCAGCGCCTACGGGGGTTCCACTGAAGCTTTCTTT.

The chain employs TRBV18 and TRBJ2-3, with D unresolved. Trimming stripped 3 bases from V and 2 bases from J, with 9 bases between. The V gene's germline CDR1 is KGHSH and CDR2 LQKENI. The length of the CDR3 is 14 residues. Here the CDR3 reads CASSPKLSTDTQYF. CDR3 nucleotide sequence: TGTGCCAGCTCACCGAAACTTTCCACAGATACGCAGTATTTT.

The CDR3 is CASSPGTGATRPQHF. The CDR3 DNA follows: TGCGCCAGCAGTCCTGGGACAGGGGCAACACGGCCCCAGCATTTT. The chain couples TRBV23-1 to TRBJ1-5; 10 positions match TRBD1. TRBV23-1 is assigned to the ORF class and has an uncertain function. Trimming cost V 4 bases and J 9 bases; bases outside gene matches: 9. The CDR3 is 15 amino acids.